Listed here are 30 T cell receptor beta chains from one sample, sequenced in a study of shared T cell receptors in the human thymus. Profiling relied on immunoSEQ multiplex PCR, and the TCRdb table lists in-frame clones only, not all of them. Found here are approximately 730,000 clones, 70% to 90% of them singletons; the top ten hold about 0.011%. These records were also assigned to another study, of human thymus T cells.

Sequencing used thymocytes. The receptors derive from a girl under three years old with a congenital heart defect.

The chain employs TRBV28 and TRBJ2-5; tentatively, D is TRBD2 (6 bases). From germline, CDR1 is MDHEN and CDR2 SYDVKM. The CDR3 has 14 amino acids. V was shortened by 2 bases and J by 4 bases, with 11 bases between the two germline ends. CDR3: CASSLGGAVETQYF. The CDR3 region has the DNA TGTGCCAGCAGTTTAGGAGGGGCAGTAGAGACCCAGTACTTC. Using reference TRBV28 and TRBJ2-5 for the parts outside the CDR3, the full variable domain is DVKVTQSSRYLVKRTGEKVFLECVQDMDHENMFWYRQDPGLGLRLIYFSYDVKMKEKGDIPEGYSVSREKKERFSLILESASTNQTSMYLCASSLGGAVETQYFGPGTRLLVL.

V gene TRBV19 combines with J gene TRBJ1-1, with D perhaps TRBD1 (6 bases). The CDR3 contains 12 residues. The V end was cut by 6 bases, the J end by 8 bases, with 13 bases between. Germline V lookup: CDR1 LNHDA, CDR2 SQIVND (reference sequence). CDR3 nucleotides: TGTGCCAGTAGCCCAACAGGGTCGGAAGCTTTCTTT. Translating it yields CASSPTGSEAFF.

Concerning this clone itself: The same CDR3 is also encoded by other DNA sequences in this sample. The chain has TRBV5-1 and TRBJ1-1; D remains ambiguous. CDR1 SGHRS and CDR2 YFSETQ come from the germline V gene. V gave up 1 base and J gave up 0 bases, with 4 bases separating them. CDR3 length equals 13 residues. The CDR3: CASSLRVNTEAFF. The CDR3 nucleotides read TGCGCCAGCAGCTTGAGAGTGAACACTGAAGCTTTCTTT.

This clone was found once. The chain uses TRBV2 and TRBJ1-1; tentative D call: TRBD1 (5 bases). The CDR3 has 15 residues. Per germline, CDR1 SNHLY and CDR2 FYNNEI. The V end lost 6 bases, the J end lost 1 base, and 15 bases lay between the germline ends. The CDR3 here is CASRDAGRRNTEAFF. The CDR3 DNA reads as TGTGCCAGCAGAGACGCAGGGCGGCGGAACACTGAAGCTTTCTTT.

The CDR3 here is CASSVPRDRGRGTEAFF. For the CDR3, the DNA is TGTGCCAGCAGTGTCCCCCGGGACAGGGGACGGGGCACTGAAGCTTTCTTT. This sequence joins TRBV6-1 and TRBJ1-1; 10 bases align to TRBD1. Germline V gene data show CDR1 as MNHNS and CDR2 as SASEGT. This CDR3 has 17 amino acids. The V and J ends lost 4 bases and 4 bases, in that order; junction bases with no gene match: 12.

Note on this clone: A junction end diverges from the germline sequence, so it may reflect a read error. This chain connects TRBV6-5 to TRBJ2-5, with 10 bases that match TRBD1. Germline V gene sequence: CDR1 MNHEY, CDR2 SVGAGI. The CDR3 has 15 amino acids. DNA of the CDR3: TGTGCCAGCAGTTACACCGGGACAGGGGAAGAGGCCCAGTACTTC. Protein product: CASSYTGTGEEAQYF.

The rearrangement links TRBV4-3 to TRBJ2-5, with TRBD1 matching over 9 bases. CDR1 is LGHNA and CDR2 is YSLEER in the germline V gene. The V and J ends lost 3 bases and 5 bases, in that order; junction bases with no gene match: 13. The CDR3 totals 17 residues. Written as DNA, the CDR3 is TGCGCCAGCAGCCATGCGGTCAGTGGACAGGGGATGGAGACCCAGTACTTC. Encoded protein: CASSHAVSGQGMETQYF.

This sequence joins TRBV10-3 and TRBJ2-5; the D gene is possibly TRBD1 (5 bases). Germline lookup yields CDR1 ENHRY and CDR2 SYGVKD. Trimming stripped 5 bases from V and 7 bases from J, with 17 bases between. The CDR3 totals 14 residues. The chain's CDR3 is CAISPTDHPRTQYF. In DNA, the CDR3 is TGTGCCATCAGTCCGACAGATCACCCCAGGACCCAGTACTTC.

V is TRBV5-5 and J is TRBJ2-7; a weak D match, TRBD1 (6 bases). This CDR3 spans 15 amino acids. Trimming left V 1 base short and J 2 bases short, with 13 bases between. CDR1 and CDR2 from the germline V gene are SGHKS and YYEKEE (reference sequence). The CDR3 is CASSLTTGTPYEQYF. The CDR3 DNA is TGTGCCAGCAGCTTGACCACAGGGACACCCTACGAGCAGTACTTC.

The genes are TRBV5-5 and TRBJ2-3, with 9 bases fitting TRBD1. There are 16 residues in the CDR3. CDR1 SGHKS and CDR2 YYEKEE come from the germline V gene (reference sequence). V lost 5 bases to trimming and J lost 5 bases; unmatched junction nucleotides: 12. Here the CDR3 reads CASRPRGTGYGDTQYF. For the CDR3, the DNA is TGTGCCAGCAGACCGCGAGGGACAGGGTACGGAGATACGCAGTATTTT.

The chain's CDR3 is CASSVDRAGNIQYF. DNA for the CDR3: TGTGCCAGCAGCGTGGACAGGGCGGGAAACATTCAGTACTTC. The V and J genes are TRBV25-1 and TRBJ2-4, with 8 bases that match TRBD1. The germline gives CDR1 MGHDK, CDR2 SYGVNS. The CDR3 runs to 14 residues. V lost 6 bases to trimming and J lost 6 bases; unmatched junction nucleotides: 7.

The chain combines TRBV7-4 with TRBJ2-1; 9 nucleotides align to TRBD2. J was trimmed by 0 bases and V by 2 bases; bases with no gene match: 11. CDR1 and CDR2 (germline): SGHVT, SQSDAQ. This CDR3 has 19 amino acids. CDR3: CASSLQIAGDLSSYNEQFF. The DNA for the CDR3 is TGTGCCAGCAGCTTACAGATAGCGGGGGACTTGAGCTCCTACAATGAGCAGTTCTTC.

This chain joins TRBV5-6 and TRBJ1-6; 7 bases agree with TRBD1. Germline-derived CDR1 and CDR2 are SGHDT and YYEEEE. The ends lost 3 bases at V and 10 bases at J; junction bases unmatched: 10. There are 15 residues in the CDR3. CDR3 in amino acids: CASSWTTGAGSPLHF. CDR3 coding DNA: TGTGCCAGCAGCTGGACCACAGGGGCCGGCTCACCCCTCCACTTT.

This rearrangement joins TRBV5-4 to TRBJ1-4; 10 nucleotides agree with TRBD1. V lost 4 bases, J lost 7 bases, and 1 base stayed unmatched. The CDR3 extends over 13 amino acids. Germline V gene sequence: CDR1 SGHNT, CDR2 YYREEE (reference sequence). The CDR3 protein is CASSRDRGEKLFF. CDR3 DNA sequence: TGTGCCAGCAGCCGGGACAGGGGTGAAAAACTGTTTTTT.

The chain uses TRBV6-1 and TRBJ1-2; D perhaps matches TRBD1 (6 bases). The CDR3 loop spans 14 amino acids. V lost 7 bases to trimming and J lost 4 bases, with 16 bases between them. Germline assignment: CDR1 MNHNS and CDR2 SASEGT. In DNA form, the CDR3 reads TGTGCCAGCATTGCAGGGGCGTACTCCTATGGCTACACCTTC. It is translated as CASIAGAYSYGYTF.

The rearrangement links TRBV7-4 to TRBJ2-3; TRBD2 might be the D (5 bases). V lost 7 bases to trimming and J lost 0 bases, with 20 bases between them. Germline CDR1 and CDR2: SGHVT and SQSDAQ. This CDR3 contains 17 residues. The CDR3 is CASINLELVPSTDTQYF. The DNA of the CDR3 is TGTGCCAGCATCAATCTCGAACTAGTTCCAAGCACAGATACGCAGTATTTT.

The chain uses TRBV6-5 and TRBJ2-1; D is possibly TRBD1 (6 bases). The V gene lost 4 bases and the J gene lost 9 bases, with 10 bases spanning the gap. The CDR3 extends over 12 amino acids. Germline V CDR1 and CDR2: MNHEY, SVGAGI. The CDR3 DNA sequence: TGTGCCAGCAGTTTCTCAGGGGTTGAGCAGTTCTTC. It encodes CASSFSGVEQFF.

The CDR3 spells CASSRPVRIVNTEAFF. In DNA, the CDR3 is TGTGCCAGCAGCCGGCCTGTGAGGATAGTGAACACTGAAGCTTTCTTT. The J gene is TRBJ1-1, the V gene TRBV7-9; D gene unclear. There are 16 residues in the CDR3. V was cut by 5 bases and J by 0 bases, with 16 bases left in between. From germline, CDR1 is SEHNR and CDR2 FQNEAQ (reference sequence).

The V and J genes are TRBV14 and TRBJ1-2, with D hard to call. The CDR3 is made up of 15 amino acids. In germline, CDR1 is SGHDN, CDR2 FVKESK. The V end was cut by 3 bases, the J end by 6 bases, with 17 bases between. The CDR3 protein is CASSQEGGPGNGYTF. The CDR3 DNA reads TGTGCCAGCAGCCAGGAGGGCGGGCCCGGCAATGGCTACACCTTC.

The chain joins TRBV7-9 to TRBJ2-7, with TRBD2 matching 13 bases. Germline CDR1 SEHNR, CDR2 FQNEAQ (reference sequence). The junction had 4 bases not matched to a gene; V was cut back by 6 bases and J by 2 bases. There are 15 residues in the CDR3. CDR3 nucleotide sequence: TGTGCCAGCAGGTCCGGGACTAGCGGGGCCTACGAGCAGTACTTC. This gives the protein CASRSGTSGAYEQYF.

This chain links TRBV14 with TRBJ1-4; D gene uncertain. The germline CDR1 and CDR2 sequences are SGHDN and FVKESK. The CDR3 is 16 amino acids. Trimming stripped 3 bases from V and 0 bases from J, with 11 bases between. This CDR3 is CASSQGLRATNEKLFF. CDR3 nucleotide sequence: TGTGCCAGCAGCCAGGGCCTAAGAGCAACTAATGAAAAACTGTTTTTT.

V and J are TRBV5-1 and TRBJ2-6, with a weak D call TRBD2 (6 bases). Trimming cost V 4 bases and J 1 base, with 15 bases left between them. The CDR3 covers 17 residues. Germline V gene lookup returns CDR1 SGHRS and CDR2 YFSETQ. The DNA of the CDR3 is TGCGCCAGCAGCCTTGGAGGGGATGGGTCTGGGGCCAACGTCCTGACTTTC. It translates to CASSLGGDGSGANVLTF.

This clone is a singleton in its sample. V usage is TRBV11-2 and J usage is TRBJ2-5; the D is unclear. V dropped 5 bases and J dropped 7 bases, with 14 bases sitting between them. The germline V gene encodes CDR1 SGHAT and CDR2 FQNNGV. The CDR3 contains 13 residues. For the CDR3, the DNA is TGTGCCAGCAGCCCCAAAGTACTCGTGACCCAGTACTTC. Translation: CASSPKVLVTQYF.

This sequence joins TRBV12-5 and TRBJ1-2; D is uncertain. The V end was cut by 7 bases, the J end by 4 bases, with 4 bases between. Germline CDR1 LGHNT, CDR2 FRNRAP. The CDR3 loop spans 10 amino acids. Written as DNA, the CDR3 is TGTGCTAGTGCCGGCTATGGCTACACCTTC. Encoded protein: CASAGYGYTF.

This sequence joins TRBV7-6 and TRBJ2-1; a weak D match, TRBD1 (6 bases). The CDR3 loop spans 14 amino acids. Germline V CDR1 and CDR2: SGHVS, FNYEAQ. Trimming took 5 bases from V and 5 from J, leaving 13 bases between them. CDR3 DNA: TGTGCCAGCAGCCCCCGGGACACACACAATGAGCAGTTCTTC. This gives the protein CASSPRDTHNEQFF.

The V and J genes are TRBV4-1 and TRBJ1-1, with 9 nucleotides matching TRBD1. The germline CDR1 and CDR2 sequences are MGHRA and YSYEKL. V trimming: 8 bases; J trimming: 0 bases; junction bases outside the gene matches: 7. CDR3 length: 15 residues. The CDR3 DNA reads as TGCGCCAGCTCACGACAGGGGGTGATGAACACTGAAGCTTTCTTT. Translated: CASSRQGVMNTEAFF.

This chain uses TRBV28 with TRBJ1-5; TRBD1 might be the D (6 bases). The germline V and J ends were trimmed by 3 bases and 5 bases, with 20 bases remaining between them. This CDR3 is 17 amino acids long. Germline CDR1 reads MDHEN; CDR2 reads SYDVKM. The CDR3 loop reads CASSLGAQGLWYQPQHF. CDR3 sequence (DNA): TGTGCCAGCAGTTTGGGGGCCCAGGGATTGTGGTATCAGCCCCAGCATTTT.

CDR3 sequence (DNA): TGTGCTAGTGGTTTCTCTCCCGGGGAGTACAATGAGCAGTTCTTC. Its protein product is CASGFSPGEYNEQFF. The chain links TRBV12-5 to TRBJ2-1; tentative D call: TRBD2 (5 bases). The CDR3 has 15 residues. Looked up from germline, CDR1 is LGHNT and CDR2 is FRNRAP. The germline V and J ends were trimmed by 3 bases and 4 bases, with 13 bases remaining between them.

The chain has TRBV12-5 and TRBJ2-7, with 8 bases identical to TRBD1. J gave up 6 bases and V 4 bases, and 8 bases lay outside the gene matches. CDR1 is LGHNT, CDR2 FRNRAP, per germline. This CDR3 region has 14 residues. In nucleotides, the CDR3 is TGTGCTAGTGGTTCCGACAGGACAGGGTTCGAGCAGTACTTC. Amino acids: CASGSDRTGFEQYF.

This chain connects TRBV5-1 to TRBJ1-1; 7 bases fit TRBD1. The V segment lost 0 bases and the J segment 1 base; nucleotides outside the gene matches: 15. CDR3 length: 19 amino acids. CDR1 and CDR2 (germline): SGHRS, YFSETQ. In nucleotides, the CDR3 is TGCGCCAGCAGCTTGGAGCTTACGTGGGACAGCCACACGAACACTGAAGCTTTCTTT. Its protein is CASSLELTWDSHTNTEAFF.